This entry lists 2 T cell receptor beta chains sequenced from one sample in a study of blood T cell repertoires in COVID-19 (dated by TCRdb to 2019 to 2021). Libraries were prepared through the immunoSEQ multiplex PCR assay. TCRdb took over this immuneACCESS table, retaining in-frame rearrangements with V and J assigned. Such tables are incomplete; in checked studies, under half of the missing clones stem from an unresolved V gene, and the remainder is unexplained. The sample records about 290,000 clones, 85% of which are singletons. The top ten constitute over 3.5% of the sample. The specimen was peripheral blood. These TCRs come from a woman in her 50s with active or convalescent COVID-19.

CDR3 in DNA: TGCAGCGTTGGGGGCCAGGTAAAGCTTGAAGCTTTCTTT. This gives the protein CSVGGQVKLEAFF. The rearrangement links TRBV29-1 to TRBJ1-1; a possible D gene is TRBD1 (5 bases). The germline V and J ends were trimmed by 4 bases and 7 bases, with 16 bases remaining between them. The CDR3 consists of 13 residues. Germline V gene data show CDR1 as SQVTM and CDR2 as ANQGSEA.

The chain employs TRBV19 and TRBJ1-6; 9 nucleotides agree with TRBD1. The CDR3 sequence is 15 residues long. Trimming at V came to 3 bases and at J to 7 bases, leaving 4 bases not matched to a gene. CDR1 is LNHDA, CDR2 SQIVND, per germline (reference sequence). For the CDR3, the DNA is TGTGCCAGTAGTATCAATACAGGGGGCAATTCACCCCTCCACTTT. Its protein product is CASSINTGGNSPLHF. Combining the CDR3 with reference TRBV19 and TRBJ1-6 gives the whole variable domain DGGITQSPKYLFRKEGQNVTLSCEQNLNHDAMYWYRQDPGQGLRLIYYSQIVNDFQKGDIAEGYSVSREKKESFPLTVTSAQKNPTAFYLCASSINTGGNSPLHFGNGTRLTVT.